This TCR beta chain was sequenced during a study of metastatic and nonmetastatic thyroid tumors. Patients underwent thyroid surgery, and none had received any treatment before it. This clone has more than one count but fewer than ten. A much larger clonotype is one base distant, so this may be a read error. Using MiXCR, TCRdb re-called clones from the PCR reads. The sample holds about 69,000 clones; 14% are singletons and the top ten take under 8%. The CDR3 has 13 amino acids. CDR1 LGHDT and CDR2 YNNKEL come from the germline V gene (reference sequence). Trimming shortened V by 3 bases and J by 8 bases, and 13 bases separated the two germline ends.

Source material: blood. This TCR came from a male donor with papillary thyroid cancer or a benign thyroid nodule (not recorded which). Some clones in this sample may be carry-over from other donors' samples. This chain joins TRBV3-1 and TRBJ1-1; D might be TRBD1 (5 bases). The CDR3 DNA reads TGTGCCAGCAGCCAGCCCGCACAGGAGGAAGCTTTCTTT. Translation: CASSQPAQEEAFF.